This entry lists 17 T cell receptor beta chains sequenced from one sample in a study of T-cell reconstitution after alpha-beta-depleted transplantation in children (dated by TCRdb to 2015 to 2016). Taken with the paper, the label for treatment or condition translates to: allogeneic hematopoietic cell transplantation with graft depleted of TCRalphabeta T cells and CD19 B cells. The library was built by means of PCR. The data were produced on an Illumina HiSeq 2500. To normalize quantification of the TCRbeta repertoire, the TCR libraries were built with molecular barcoding that relied on unique molecular identifiers. TCRdb reprocessing: public reads trimmed at Q25 with fastp, clones called with MiXCR, in-frame beta chains kept. Rows merge per CDR3 protein into single entries with the most common DNA and genes. A total of 400,000 to 450,000 distinct CDR3 sequences appear in this sample, over 40% of them only once. Around 29% of the sample comes from the top ten.

The material sequenced was PBMCs, taken before TCRalphabeta/CD19-depleted stem cell transplant. All receptors derive from a girl aged 2 to 9 with aplastic anemia, due to receive a stem cell transplant.

This chain uses TRBV20-1 with TRBJ2-1, with D maybe TRBD1 (6 bases). The CDR3 has 14 amino acids. Germline V gene data show CDR1 as DFQATT and CDR2 as SNEGSKA (reference sequence). The V end lost 0 bases, the J end lost 4 bases, and 10 bases lay between the germline ends. Written as DNA, the CDR3 is TGCAGTGCTAGAGATCTCCAGGGGTACAATGAGCAGTTCTTC. It encodes CSARDLQGYNEQFF.

The CDR3 loop is CASRGGASYEQYF. In nucleotides, the CDR3 is TGTGCCAGCAGGGGGGGGGCGAGCTACGAGCAGTACTTC. The V gene is TRBV21-1, the J gene TRBJ2-7; the table's D call of TRBD1 was not tested on the DNA. TRBV21-1 is a known pseudogene. The CDR3 is 13 residues long.

This clonotype was counted between two and nine times. The gene calls are TRBV6-1 and TRBJ2-2; 7 bases are shared with TRBD1. V gave up 6 bases and J gave up 5 bases; unmatched junction bases: 9. The CDR3 has 15 amino acids. The germline CDR1 and CDR2 sequences are MNHNS and SASEGT. The CDR3 is CASSSVTGRTGELFF. The CDR3 DNA reads TGTGCCAGCAGCTCGGTGACAGGGAGAACCGGGGAGCTGTTTTTT.

The chain recombines TRBV5-1 with TRBJ1-5; TRBD1 agrees at 7 bases. The CDR3 contains 15 residues. Germline V gives CDR1 SGHRS, CDR2 YFSETQ. V lost 4 bases, J lost 4 bases, and 8 bases stayed unmatched. The CDR3 sequence: CASSPETGLNQPQHF. For the CDR3, the DNA is TGCGCCAGCAGCCCCGAGACAGGGCTAAATCAGCCCCAGCATTTT.

The V and J genes are TRBV12-3 or TRBV12-4 and TRBJ2-5; either TRBD1 or TRBD2 may supply D (5 bases each). Trimming stripped 1 base from V and 5 bases from J, with 11 bases between. The CDR3 runs to 14 residues. The CDR3 loop reads CASSLGGTGETQYF. The DNA of the CDR3 is TGTGCCAGCAGTTTAGGGGGGACGGGGGAGACCCAGTACTTC.

This clonotype was observed many times. V is TRBV12-3 or TRBV12-4 and J is TRBJ2-5, with TRBD1 identical over 8 bases. V was clipped by 4 bases and J by 4 bases; unmatched bases: 5. This CDR3 contains 14 residues. The chain's CDR3 is CASSSGQGSETQYF. The CDR3 DNA reads as TGTGCCAGCAGTTCTGGACAGGGATCAGAGACCCAGTACTTC.

The chain combines TRBV10-2 with TRBJ1-1; 7 nucleotides align to TRBD1. CDR3 length: 15 amino acids. Germline CDR1 is WSHSY and CDR2 is SAAADI. The V gene end was trimmed by 2 bases and the J gene end by 4 bases; junction bases not matched to a gene: 7. In DNA form, the CDR3 reads TGCGCCAGCAGTGAGGCAGGGGGACCCTTCACTGAAGCTTTCTTT. This gives the protein CASSEAGGPFTEAFF.

This clonotype came up a few times. The chain couples TRBV15 to TRBJ2-7, with TRBD2 as a possible D gene (5 bases). This CDR3 is built from 15 residues. V lost 2 bases and J 1 base, leaving 12 bases between the germline ends. Germline CDR1 LNHNV, CDR2 YYDKDF (reference sequence). DNA of the CDR3: TGTGCCACCAGCAGAATGGCCAGCGGTTCCTACGAGCAGTACTTC. Translating it yields CATSRMASGSYEQYF.

The chain has TRBV5-6 and TRBJ2-3, with D possibly TRBD2 on 6 matching bases. The V end lost 3 bases, the J end lost 2 bases, and 13 bases lay between the germline ends. The CDR3 is 15 amino acids. Germline CDR1 is SGHDT and CDR2 is YYEEEE. The CDR3 DNA is TGTGCCAGCAGCTCGCCCGCGGGGAACACAGATACGCAGTATTTT. Translating gives CASSSPAGNTDTQYF.

The V and J genes are TRBV20-1 and TRBJ2-1; 9 positions agree with TRBD2. Looked up from germline, CDR1 is DFQATT and CDR2 is SNEGSKA (reference sequence). V dropped 3 bases and J dropped 8; count of bases not matched to a gene: 5. The CDR3 loop spans 13 amino acids. The CDR3 nucleotides read TGCAGTGCTAGTGCGGGAGGGCCCGATGAGCAGTTCTTC. This gives the protein CSASAGGPDEQFF.

This rearrangement joins TRBV6-1 to TRBJ1-4, with 9 bases that match TRBD1. There are 16 residues in the CDR3. With V trimmed by 5 bases and J by 7 bases, 11 bases remained unmatched. Per germline, CDR1 MNHNS and CDR2 SASEGT. This CDR3 is CASSPPGQGGREKLFF. The CDR3 DNA reads TGTGCCAGCAGTCCCCCGGGACAGGGCGGGCGTGAAAAACTGTTTTTT.

The genes are TRBV18 and TRBJ2-6; TRBD2 might be the D (5 bases). Germline-derived CDR1 and CDR2 are KGHSH and LQKENI. This CDR3 comprises 17 residues. Trimming pared 6 bases from V and 0 bases from J, leaving 15 bases between. The CDR3 here is CASSARAAPSGANVLTF. CDR3 bases: TGTGCCAGCTCCGCGAGGGCAGCTCCCTCTGGGGCCAACGTCCTGACTTTC.

The chain joins TRBV9 to TRBJ2-1; 10 positions agree with TRBD2. J was trimmed by 7 bases and V by 4 bases; bases with no gene match: 11. The CDR3 is made up of 16 amino acids. Germline CDR1 SGDLS, CDR2 YYNGEE. CDR3 protein: CASSLRAAGGGNEQFF. The CDR3 DNA follows: TGTGCCAGCAGCCTTAGGGCAGCGGGAGGGGGGAATGAGCAGTTCTTC.

The chain couples TRBV15 to TRBJ1-1, with 8 bases that match TRBD1. The CDR3 has 11 residues. V was clipped by 8 bases and J by 11 bases; unmatched bases: 7. Germline CDR1 LNHNV, CDR2 YYDKDF (reference sequence). The CDR3 region is CATAAGGNAFF. CDR3 DNA sequence: TGTGCCACCGCGGCAGGGGGCAATGCTTTCTTT.

The V call is TRBV10-1, the J call TRBJ2-3; D gene ambiguous. Per germline, CDR1 WNHNN and CDR2 SYGVQD (reference sequence). The CDR3 totals 11 residues. Trimming left V 8 bases short and J 6 bases short, with 9 bases between. This chain's CDR3 is CASGLGDTQYF. CDR3 coding DNA: TGCGCCAGCGGCCTCGGGGATACGCAGTATTTT.

This clonotype was seen a few times. The chain employs TRBV14 and TRBJ2-5; D perhaps matches TRBD2 (6 bases). Germline loops: CDR1 SGHDN, CDR2 FVKESK. The V end lost 1 base, the J end lost 5 bases, and 14 bases lay between the germline ends. CDR3 length: 15 residues. The CDR3 is CASSQVLAGTETQYF. CDR3 DNA sequence: TGTGCCAGCAGCCAAGTCTTGGCGGGAACGGAGACCCAGTACTTC.

The rearrangement joins TRBV4-2 to TRBJ2-6; the D is unclear. Germline lookup yields CDR1 LGHNA and CDR2 YNFKEQ. Trimming pared 0 bases from V and 0 bases from J, leaving 3 bases between. The CDR3 covers 15 residues. DNA of the CDR3: TGTGCCAGCAGCCAAGATATCTCTGGGGCCAACGTCCTGACTTTC. It translates to CASSQDISGANVLTF.